Detailed here is one TCR beta chain. Its antigen remains unidentified. The source of the sample is a study of neoadjuvant anti-PD-1 for oral cavity cancer. Per the germline V gene, CDR1 is MNHEY and CDR2 is SVGAGI. The CDR3 is 11 residues long. V dropped 7 bases and J dropped 10 bases, with 13 bases sitting between them. General study points: Treg/Th17 ratio rose with pretreatment blood and fell with post-treatment tumor TCRbeta clonality.

The time point denotes: after neoadjuvant nivolumab, at surgical resection. Libraries were prepared by immunoSEQ multiplex PCR; TCRdb keeps only in-frame clonotypes and omits some of them. The sample records 8,300 or so clones, 55% to 75% being singletons. The sequence derives from a person aged 35-79 years with oral cavity squamous cell carcinoma. V is TRBV6-5 and J is TRBJ1-1, with a weak D call TRBD1 (5 bases). This specimen was PBMCs, taken after nivolumab (anti-PD-1) treatment. In nucleotides, the CDR3 is TGTGCCAGCATACAAGGGACGGGAGCTTTCTTT. The encoded protein is CASIQGTGAFF.